This TCR beta chain was retrieved from a study of T cells in Graves' hyperthyroidism and ophthalmopathy. Study-level results: Ophthalmopathy, which appeared later, was predicted by the model a median about 6.8 months before onset.

This CDR3 comprises 16 residues. V lost 2 bases and J 0 bases, leaving 14 bases between the germline ends. CDR1 is MGHDK, CDR2 SYGVNS, per germline. The CDR3 regions of TCR beta were amplified from RNA transcripts. The HTBI primer set was used in a first-round RT-PCR of the TCR CDR3. One entry per CDR3 protein, called by TCRdb with MiXCR from the multiplex PCR reads. The sample has 400,000 to 600,000 distinct CDR3 sequences, less than 25% seen once; the top ten hold less than 30%. For Graves' hyperthyroidism to be stable, ophthalmopathy could not progress within 18 months. PBMCs were collected from an approximately 10 ml volume of fresh peripheral blood. This clonotype appeared many times. The antigen is unknown.

This clonotype originated in a man aged 18 to 29 with Graves' hyperthyroidism. Source material: blood. This rearrangement joins TRBV25-1 to TRBJ2-7; D is perhaps TRBD1 (5 bases). The CDR3 nucleotides are TGTGCCAGCAGTGAAAGGAGCAGGGTGGGCTCCTACGAGCAGTACTTC. Amino acids: CASSERSRVGSYEQYF.